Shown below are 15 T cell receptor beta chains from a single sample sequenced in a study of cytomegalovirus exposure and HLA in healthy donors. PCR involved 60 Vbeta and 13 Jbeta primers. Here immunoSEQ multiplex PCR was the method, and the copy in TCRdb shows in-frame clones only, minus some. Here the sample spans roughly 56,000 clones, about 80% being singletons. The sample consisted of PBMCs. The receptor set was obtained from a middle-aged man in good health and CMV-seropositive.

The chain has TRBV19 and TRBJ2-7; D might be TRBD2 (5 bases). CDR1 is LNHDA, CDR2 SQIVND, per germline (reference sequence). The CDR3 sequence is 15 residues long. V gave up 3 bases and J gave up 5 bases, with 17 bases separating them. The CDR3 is CASSIVRVPGNEQYF. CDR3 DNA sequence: TGTGCCAGTAGTATCGTGCGGGTCCCCGGGAACGAGCAGTACTTC. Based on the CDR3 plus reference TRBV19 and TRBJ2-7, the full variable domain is DGGITQSPKYLFRKEGQNVTLSCEQNLNHDAMYWYRQDPGQGLRLIYYSQIVNDFQKGDIAEGYSVSREKKESFPLTVTSAQKNPTAFYLCASSIVRVPGNEQYFGPGTRLTVT.

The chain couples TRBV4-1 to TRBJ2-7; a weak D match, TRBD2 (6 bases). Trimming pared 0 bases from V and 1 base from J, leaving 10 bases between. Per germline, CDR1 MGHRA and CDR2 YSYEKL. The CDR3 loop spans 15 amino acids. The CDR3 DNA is TGCGCCAGCAGCCAAGAGGGGACTTTGTCCTACGAGCAGTACTTC. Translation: CASSQEGTLSYEQYF.

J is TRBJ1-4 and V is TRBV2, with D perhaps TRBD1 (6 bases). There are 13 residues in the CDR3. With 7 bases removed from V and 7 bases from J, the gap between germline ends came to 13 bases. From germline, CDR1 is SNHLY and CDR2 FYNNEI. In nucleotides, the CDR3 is TGTGCCAGCAAGGGGGGGTGGGGTGAAAAACTGTTTTTT. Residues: CASKGGWGEKLFF.

This CDR3 is CASSRAGGREQYF. CDR3 sequence (DNA): TGTGCCAGCTCGCGGGCCGGGGGTCGGGAGCAGTACTTC. This sequence joins TRBV7-9 and TRBJ2-7, with D possibly being TRBD2 (6 bases). V gave up 8 bases and J gave up 7 bases, with 18 bases separating them. The germline V gene has CDR1 SEHNR and CDR2 FQNEAQ (reference sequence). CDR3 length: 13 residues.

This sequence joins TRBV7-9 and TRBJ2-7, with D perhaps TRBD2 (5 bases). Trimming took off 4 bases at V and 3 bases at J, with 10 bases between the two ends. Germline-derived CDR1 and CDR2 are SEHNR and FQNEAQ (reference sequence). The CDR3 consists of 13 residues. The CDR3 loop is CASSSAGRYEQYF. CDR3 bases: TGTGCCAGCAGCTCTGCGGGTCGCTACGAGCAGTACTTC.

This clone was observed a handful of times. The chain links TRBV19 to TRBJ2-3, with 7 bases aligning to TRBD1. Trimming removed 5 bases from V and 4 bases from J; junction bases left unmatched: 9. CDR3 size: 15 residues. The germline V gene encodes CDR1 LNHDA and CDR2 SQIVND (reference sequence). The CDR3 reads CASSRGRGFADTQYF. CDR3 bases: TGTGCCAGTAGTCGGGGCAGGGGGTTCGCAGATACGCAGTATTTT.

The DNA for the CDR3 is TGCGCCAGCAGCTTCCCTGGACTAGCGGGGGTAAGGAATGAGCAGTTCTTC. Amino acids: CASSFPGLAGVRNEQFF. The chain uses TRBV5-1 and TRBJ2-1; 13 bases fit TRBD2. Germline V gene data show CDR1 as SGHRS and CDR2 as YFSETQ. Losses at the gene ends were 2 bases for V and 7 bases for J; bases not matched to a gene: 9. This CDR3 comprises 17 residues.

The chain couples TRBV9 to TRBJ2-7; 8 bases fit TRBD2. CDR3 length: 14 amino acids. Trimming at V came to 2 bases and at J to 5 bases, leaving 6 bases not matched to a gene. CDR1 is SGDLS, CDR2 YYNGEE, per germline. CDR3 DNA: TGTGCCAGCAGCGTTAGCGGGAAGAGCGACGAGCAGTACTTC. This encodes CASSVSGKSDEQYF.

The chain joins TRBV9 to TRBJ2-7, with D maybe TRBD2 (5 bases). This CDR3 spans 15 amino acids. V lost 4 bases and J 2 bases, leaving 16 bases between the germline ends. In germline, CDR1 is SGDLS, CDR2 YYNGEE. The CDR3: CASSSQRPSAYEQYF. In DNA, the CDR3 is TGTGCCAGCAGCTCCCAGCGGCCCAGCGCCTACGAGCAGTACTTC.

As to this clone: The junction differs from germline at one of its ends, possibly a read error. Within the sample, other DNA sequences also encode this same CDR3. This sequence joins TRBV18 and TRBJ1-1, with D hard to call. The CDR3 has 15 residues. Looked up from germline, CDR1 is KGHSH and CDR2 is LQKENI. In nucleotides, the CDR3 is TGTGCCAGCTCACCACCGGGCAGGTTGAACACTGAAGCTTTCTTC. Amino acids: CASSPPGRLNTEAFF.

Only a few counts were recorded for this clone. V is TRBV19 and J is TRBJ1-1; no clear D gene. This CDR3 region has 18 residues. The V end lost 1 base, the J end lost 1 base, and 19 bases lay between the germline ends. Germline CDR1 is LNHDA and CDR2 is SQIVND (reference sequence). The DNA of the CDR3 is TGTGCCAGTAGTATAGTGTCAAGATATACAACCCCGAACACTGAAGCTTTCTTT. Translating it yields CASSIVSRYTTPNTEAFF.

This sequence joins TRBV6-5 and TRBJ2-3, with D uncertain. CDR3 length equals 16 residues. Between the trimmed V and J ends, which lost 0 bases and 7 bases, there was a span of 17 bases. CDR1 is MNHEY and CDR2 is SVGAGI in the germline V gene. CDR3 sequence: CASSYSKSSPTHTQYF. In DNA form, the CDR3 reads TGTGCCAGCAGTTACTCGAAGTCTAGTCCCACTCATACGCAGTATTTT.

DNA for the CDR3: TGTGCCAGCAGCCTCTGGGCCCCGAACACCGGGGAGCTGTTTTTT. Translating gives CASSLWAPNTGELFF. The chain recombines TRBV7-8 with TRBJ2-2; D is unresolved. V was shortened by 5 bases and J by 0 bases, with 10 bases between the two germline ends. CDR1 and CDR2 (germline): SGHVS, FQNEAQ. The CDR3 has 15 amino acids.

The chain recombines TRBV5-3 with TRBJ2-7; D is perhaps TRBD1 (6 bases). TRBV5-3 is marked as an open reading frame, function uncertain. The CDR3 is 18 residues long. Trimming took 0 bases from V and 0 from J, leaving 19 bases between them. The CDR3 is CARSLAYLGALSSYEQYF. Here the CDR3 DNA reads TGTGCCAGAAGCTTGGCATATTTGGGGGCCCTCAGCTCCTACGAGCAGTACTTC.

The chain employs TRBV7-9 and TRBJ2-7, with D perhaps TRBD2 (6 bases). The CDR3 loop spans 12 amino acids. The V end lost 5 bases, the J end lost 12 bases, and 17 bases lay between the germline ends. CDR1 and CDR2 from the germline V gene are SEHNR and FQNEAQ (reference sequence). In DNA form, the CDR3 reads TGTGCCAGCAGCCAGGACTATCAAGCGAGGTACTTC. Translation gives CASSQDYQARYF.